Listed below are T cell receptor beta chains from one sample, sequenced in a study of shared clonotypes between healthy human individuals. Only in-frame clones appear in the TCRdb table, and some are missing; sequencing was by immunoSEQ multiplex PCR. The repertoire holds 550,000 to 650,000 clones, approximately 96% seen once, with more than 0.085% in the top ten. The specimen sequenced was naive CD8+ T cells sorted from blood. The receptors shown here come from a woman aged 25 to 39 in good health. Each CDR3 is given with its conserved first and last residue. Each record gives: J gene, clone size, D gene, V gene, CDR3 protein, CDR3 DNA. The D gene is left open where the match is weak. Clone size is shown for a subset of rows, as once, few, many or a class of expanded clone.

>TRBJ2-7|.|TRBD1|TRBV14
CASRGTGAYEQYF
TGTGCCAGCAGAGGCACAGGGGCCTACGAGCAGTACTTC
>TRBJ2-1|.|.|TRBV6-5
CASSYGGEQFF
TGTGCCAGCAGTTACGGTGGTGAGCAGTTCTTC
>TRBJ1-1|.|.|TRBV5-1
CASSLDNPRPEAFF
TGCGCCAGCAGCTTGGACAACCCGCGCCCTGAAGCTTTCTTT
>TRBJ2-1|.|.|TRBV29-1
CSTDGHNEQFF
TGCAGTACTGACGGACACAATGAGCAGTTCTTC
>TRBJ2-3|.|TRBD1|TRBV13
CASSPDGTGSDTQYF
TGTGCCAGCAGCCCAGACGGGACAGGGTCAGATACGCAGTATTTT
>TRBJ2-7|.|.|TRBV28
CASAPIGSSYEQYF
TGTGCCAGCGCCCCAATCGGAAGCTCCTACGAGCAGTACTTC
>TRBJ1-5|.|TRBD1|TRBV2
CASSEGATGENQPQHF
TGTGCCAGCAGTGAAGGCGCGACAGGGGAGAATCAGCCCCAGCATTTT
>TRBJ2-1|.|.|TRBV4-1
CASSPRLETYNEQFF
TGCGCCAGCAGCCCAAGACTAGAGACCTACAATGAGCAGTTCTTC
>TRBJ2-2|.|.|TRBV7-7
CASSLSPQLAANTGELFF
TGTGCCAGCAGCCTTAGCCCCCAACTAGCAGCGAACACCGGGGAGCTGTTTTTT
>TRBJ2-3|.|.|TRBV2
CASKVKTDTQYF
TGTGCCAGCAAAGTCAAAACAGATACGCAGTATTTT
>TRBJ2-7|.|.|TRBV11-1
CASSLSSASAYEQYF
TGTGCCAGCAGCTTAAGCAGCGCCTCGGCTTACGAGCAGTACTTC
>TRBJ1-4|.|.|TRBV2
CASSEAPGGTNEKLFF
TGTGCCAGCAGTGAAGCACCAGGTGGAACTAATGAAAAACTGTTTTTT
>TRBJ2-2|.|.|TRBV4-1
CASSQELYRNTGELFF
TGCGCCAGCAGCCAAGAACTCTATCGAAACACCGGGGAGCTGTTTTTT
>TRBJ2-7|.|.|TRBV11-2
CASSLDVRDEQYF
TGTGCCAGCAGCTTAGACGTCAGGGACGAGCAGTACTTC
>TRBJ2-3|.|.|TRBV18
CASSPPDTQYF
TGTGCCAGCTCACCCCCCGATACGCAGTATTTT
>TRBJ1-2|.|.|TRBV27
CASSLYSRTNYGYTF
TGTGCCAGCAGCCTCTACTCCCGTACTAACTATGGCTACACCTTC
>TRBJ2-7|.|TRBD2|TRBV27
CASSSTGGGDYEQYF
TGTGCCAGCAGTTCTACCGGGGGGGGAGACTACGAGCAGTACTTC
>TRBJ1-1|.|TRBD1|TRBV7-9
CASSQRGQLMNTEAFF
TGTGCCAGCAGCCAGAGGGGACAGCTTATGAACACTGAAGCTTTCTTT
>TRBJ2-5|.|TRBD2|TRBV19
CASSPREAGNQETQYF
TGTGCCAGTAGTCCTCGGGAGGCTGGGAACCAAGAGACCCAGTACTTC
>TRBJ1-4|.|.|TRBV30
CAWSSTGYREKLFF
TGTGCCTGGAGTTCGACAGGTTATAGGGAAAAACTGTTTTTT
>TRBJ2-6|.|.|TRBV6-1
CASSGQSHDAGANVLTF
TGTGCCAGCAGTGGACAAAGTCATGACGCTGGGGCCAACGTCCTGACTTTC
>TRBJ2-4|few|.|TRBV7-9
CASSLESWLGANIQYF
TGTGCCAGCAGCTTAGAATCATGGCTTGGGGCGAACATTCAGTACTTC
>TRBJ2-7|.|TRBD1|TRBV7-8
CASSEPGTAADEQYF
TGTGCCAGCAGCGAGCCCGGGACAGCAGCCGACGAGCAGTACTTC
>TRBJ2-7|.|TRBD2|TRBV27
CASSYGRDYEQYF
TGTGCCAGCAGTTACGGGAGGGACTACGAGCAGTACTTC
>TRBJ2-7|.|.|TRBV27
CASSSEDGIGEQYF
TGTGCCAGCAGTTCCGAGGACGGGATAGGGGAGCAGTACTTC
>TRBJ1-2|.|.|TRBV30
CACQRPDHYGYTF
TGTGCCTGCCAACGACCGGACCACTATGGCTACACCTTC
>TRBJ2-1|.|TRBD2|TRBV4-1
CASSLLAGGHHEQFF
TGCGCCAGCAGCCTACTAGCGGGAGGGCACCATGAGCAGTTCTTC
>TRBJ1-1|.|.|TRBV19
CASSINSNTEAFF
TGTGCCAGTAGTATAAACAGCAACACTGAAGCTTTCTTT
>TRBJ1-1|.|.|TRBV28
CASSLLQEKNTEAFF
TGTGCCAGCAGTTTATTGCAGGAAAAGAACACTGAAGCTTTCTTT
>TRBJ1-1|.|.|TRBV6-5
CASSSGGMNTEAFF
TGTGCCAGCAGTTCAGGCGGGATGAACACTGAAGCTTTCTTT
>TRBJ2-7|.|.|TRBV5-6
CALTGLYYEQYF
TGTGCCCTCACCGGGCTTTACTACGAGCAGTACTTC
>TRBJ1-5|once|.|TRBV12-1
CASSSRSGGQPQHF
TGTGCCAGCAGCTCTCGCAGCGGTGGTCAGCCCCAGCATTTT
>TRBJ2-7|.|.|TRBV2
CASSANSGSEQYF
TGTGCCAGCAGTGCGAATAGCGGCTCCGAGCAGTACTTC
>TRBJ2-7|.|.|TRBV29-1
CSVEDIWGYEQYF
TGCAGCGTTGAAGATATTTGGGGTTACGAGCAGTACTTC
>TRBJ2-7|.|TRBD2|TRBV5-6
CASSGTSGRPYEQYF
TGTGCCAGCAGCGGGACTAGCGGGAGGCCCTACGAGCAGTACTTC
>TRBJ2-3|.|.|TRBV7-2
CASEDTDTQYF
TGTGCCAGCGAGGATACAGATACGCAGTATTTT
>TRBJ2-3|.|TRBD1|TRBV6-5
CASEERTGADTQYF
TGTGCCAGTGAGGAGAGGACAGGCGCTGATACGCAGTATTTT
>TRBJ2-5|.|.|TRBV5-1
CASSSSSHETQYF
TGCGCCAGCAGCTCTTCTAGCCATGAGACCCAGTACTTC
>TRBJ2-5|.|.|TRBV4-1
CASSHRSTIAQETQYF
TGCGCCAGCAGCCATAGATCCACCATCGCTCAAGAGACCCAGTACTTC
>TRBJ2-1|.|TRBD2|TRBV28
CASTSLAGGLNEQFF
TGTGCCAGCACCTCTCTAGCGGGAGGTCTGAATGAGCAGTTCTTC
>TRBJ2-1|.|.|TRBV11-2
CASSSGANEQFF
TGTGCCAGCAGCTCGGGGGCTAATGAGCAGTTCTTC
>TRBJ1-1|.|.|TRBV6-1
CASSEFGLGSNTEAFF
TGTGCCAGCAGTGAATTTGGTCTGGGATCGAACACTGAAGCTTTCTTT
>TRBJ2-1|.|.|TRBV5-1
CASRPDRLNEQFF
TGCGCCAGCAGACCCGACCGCCTCAATGAGCAGTTCTTC
>TRBJ2-7|.|.|TRBV10-1
CASSAGKSSYEQYF
TGCGCCAGCAGCGCGGGAAAATCCTCCTACGAGCAGTACTTC
>TRBJ2-7|.|.|TRBV5-8
CASSWGRFISYEQYF
TGTGCCAGCAGCTGGGGACGTTTCATCTCCTACGAGCAGTACTTC
>TRBJ2-1|.|.|TRBV5-6
CASSMDQGHNEQFF
TGTGCCAGCAGCATGGATCAGGGTCACAATGAGCAGTTCTTC
>TRBJ2-1|.|.|TRBV13
CASHWTSSYNEQFF
TGTGCCAGCCACTGGACAAGCTCCTACAATGAGCAGTTCTTC
>TRBJ2-1|.|.|TRBV25-1
CASGTEGNEQFF
TGTGCCAGCGGGACGGAGGGAAATGAGCAGTTCTTC
>TRBJ1-1|once|TRBD1|TRBV27
CASSLGDRGTEAFF
TGTGCCAGCAGTTTAGGGGACAGGGGTACTGAAGCTTTCTTT
>TRBJ2-7|.|.|TRBV2
CASSEARRATYEQYF
TGTGCCAGCAGTGAAGCGCGACGAGCAACCTACGAGCAGTACTTC
>TRBJ2-7|.|.|TRBV19
CASSIGGPRSYEQYF
TGTGCCAGTAGTATAGGGGGTCCCAGAAGCTACGAGCAGTACTTC
>TRBJ1-1|.|.|TRBV29-1
CSVEDFGNSVNTEAFF
TGCAGCGTTGAAGATTTCGGGAACAGCGTGAACACTGAAGCTTTCTTT
>TRBJ2-7|once|.|TRBV5-1
CASSLVTGKSEQYF
TGCGCCAGCAGCTTGGTTACAGGGAAGAGCGAGCAGTACTTC
>TRBJ2-3|.|.|TRBV28
CASSLDTDTQYF
TGTGCCAGCAGTTTGGACACAGATACGCAGTATTTT
>TRBJ2-2|.|.|TRBV1
CTSSPPLRTSGRRNTGELFF
TGCACCAGCAGTCCCCCCCTTAGGACTAGCGGGCGAAGGAACACCGGGGAGCTGTTTTTT
>TRBJ2-7|.|.|TRBV27
CASRWGIMRNEQYF
TGTGCCAGCAGGTGGGGTATCATGAGGAACGAGCAGTACTTC
>TRBJ2-7|.|.|TRBV14
CASSGGPEQYF
TGTGCCAGCAGCGGGGGTCCCGAGCAGTACTTC
>TRBJ2-2|.|.|TRBV27
CASRQGVELFF
TGTGCCAGCAGGCAGGGTGTGGAGCTGTTTTTT
>TRBJ2-7|.|.|TRBV27
CASSFLTGGEAYEQYF
TGTGCCAGCAGTTTCCTCACCGGGGGCGAGGCCTACGAGCAGTACTTC